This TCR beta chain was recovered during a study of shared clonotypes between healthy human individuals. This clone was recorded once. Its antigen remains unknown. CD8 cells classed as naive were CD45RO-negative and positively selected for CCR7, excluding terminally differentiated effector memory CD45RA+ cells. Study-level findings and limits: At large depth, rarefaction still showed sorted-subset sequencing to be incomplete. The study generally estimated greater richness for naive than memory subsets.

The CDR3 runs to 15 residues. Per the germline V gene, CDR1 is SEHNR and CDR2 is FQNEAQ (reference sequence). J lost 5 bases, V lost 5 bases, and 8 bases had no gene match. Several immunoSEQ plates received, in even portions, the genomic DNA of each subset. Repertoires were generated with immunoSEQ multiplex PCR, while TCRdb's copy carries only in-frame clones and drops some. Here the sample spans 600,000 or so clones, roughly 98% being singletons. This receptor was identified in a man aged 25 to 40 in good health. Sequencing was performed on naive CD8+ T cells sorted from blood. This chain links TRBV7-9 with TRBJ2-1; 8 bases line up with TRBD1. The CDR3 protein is CASSHLQGEDNEQFF. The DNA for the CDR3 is TGTGCCAGCAGCCATCTACAGGGGGAAGACAATGAGCAGTTCTTC. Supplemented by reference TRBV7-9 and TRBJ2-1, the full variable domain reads DTGVSQNPRHKITKRGQNVTFRCDPISEHNRLYWYRQTLGQGPEFLTYFQNEAQLEKSRLLSDRFSAERPKGSFSTLEIQRTEQGDSAMYLCASSHLQGEDNEQFFGPGTRLTVL.